In this sample, the clone carrying this TCR beta chain turned up many times. The CDR3 extends over 15 amino acids. Germline-derived CDR1 and CDR2 are DFQATT and SNEGSKA (reference sequence). The V and J ends lost 5 bases and 4 bases, in that order; junction bases with no gene match: 10. These data are taken from a study of T cell repertoires in cytomegalovirus infection. Each CDR3 protein gets one entry after TCRdb re-called the reads with MiXCR. The sample shows about 320,000 distinct CDR3 sequences, around 9.5% of them seen only once. This TCR derives from a human donor in good health (CMV status not recorded). Some clones in this sample may be carry-over from other donors' samples. Sequenced sample: PBMCs. The chain has TRBV20-1 and TRBJ2-3; 9 bases match TRBD2. The CDR3 sequence: CSAGPLAGRPDTQYF. The CDR3 DNA is TGCAGTGCTGGACCTCTAGCGGGAAGGCCAGATACGCAGTATTTT.